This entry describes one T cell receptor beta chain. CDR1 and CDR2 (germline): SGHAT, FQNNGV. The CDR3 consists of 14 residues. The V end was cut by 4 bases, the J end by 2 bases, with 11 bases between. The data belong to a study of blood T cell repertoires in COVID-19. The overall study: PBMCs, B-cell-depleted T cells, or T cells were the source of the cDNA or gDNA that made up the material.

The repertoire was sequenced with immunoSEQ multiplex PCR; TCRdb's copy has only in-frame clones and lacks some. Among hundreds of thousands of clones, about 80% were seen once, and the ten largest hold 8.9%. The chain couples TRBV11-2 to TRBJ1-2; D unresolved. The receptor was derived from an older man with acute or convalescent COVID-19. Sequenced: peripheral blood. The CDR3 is CASSSVRTNYGYTF. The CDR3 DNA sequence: TGTGCCAGCAGCTCCGTGCGAACCAACTATGGCTACACCTTC.